This T cell receptor (beta chain) was captured in a study of Ad26.COV2.S vaccination and SARS-CoV-2 variants. Findings of the study overall: Spike-specific responses of CD8+ and CD4+ T cells were reported to display substantial breadth after vaccination. Recipients of either vaccine or placebo displayed similar breadth of non-spike TCRs.

Comment on this clone: Antigen: not known.

The CDR3 length is 12 residues. V lost 0 bases to trimming and J lost 9 bases, with 6 bases between them. Germline CDR1 reads SEHNR; CDR2 reads FQNEAQ (reference sequence). TCRdb keeps only in-frame clones here, not all; method: immunoSEQ multiplex PCR. The sample has about 350,000 clones, roughly nine tenths seen once. The chain uses TRBV7-9 and TRBJ2-1; D is uncertain. The sequence came from a human donor who had recovered from COVID-19. This sample comprised peripheral blood, obtained after recovery from COVID-19. CDR3 DNA sequence: TGTGCCAGCAGCTTAGCAGGGCTTGAGCAGTTCTTC. Encoded protein: CASSLAGLEQFF.